Here is one T cell receptor beta chain with its context. Its antigen is not known. Trimming pared 1 base from V and 0 bases from J, leaving 8 bases between. The CDR3 extends over 15 amino acids. From germline, CDR1 is SGHDN and CDR2 FVKESK. TCRdb's table, derived via immunoSEQ multiplex PCR, lists solely in-frame clones and lacks some. The repertoire includes tens of thousands of clones, 88% of them detected once, and roughly 13% sits in the top ten. Prior autoimmune disease or systemic immunosuppression barred patients. This record belongs to a study of OX40 agonist ivuxolimab in advanced cancers. The wider study: Hepatocellular carcinoma, melanoma, renal cell or head and neck cancer was diagnosed in the dose-escalation patients. Study findings and constraints: Low clonal expansion, among the lowest seen, marked partial responders at 0.1-3.0 mg/kg.

This sequence was found in an adult with an advanced solid tumor such as melanoma, head and neck, liver or kidney cancer. The material was CD4+ or CD8+ T cells sorted from blood, obtained in a trial of the OX40 agonist ivuxolimab. This rearrangement joins TRBV14 to TRBJ2-3; D gene uncertain. The CDR3 DNA is TGTGCCAGCAGCCAAGTCCTGGACAGCACAGATACGCAGTATTTT. Its protein is CASSQVLDSTDTQYF.